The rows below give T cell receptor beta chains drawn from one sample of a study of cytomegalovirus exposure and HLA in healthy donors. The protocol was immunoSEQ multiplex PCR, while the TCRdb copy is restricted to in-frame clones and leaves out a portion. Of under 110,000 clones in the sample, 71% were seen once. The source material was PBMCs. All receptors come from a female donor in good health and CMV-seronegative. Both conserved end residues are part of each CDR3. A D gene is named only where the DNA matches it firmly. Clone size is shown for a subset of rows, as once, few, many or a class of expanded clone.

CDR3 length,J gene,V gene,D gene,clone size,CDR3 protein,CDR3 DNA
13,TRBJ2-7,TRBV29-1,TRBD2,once,CSVQSGASYEQYF,TGCAGCGTTCAAAGCGGGGCCTCATACGAGCAGTACTTC
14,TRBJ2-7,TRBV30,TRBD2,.,CAWSVSSGPYEQYF,TGTGCCTGGAGTGTATCTAGCGGCCCATACGAGCAGTACTTC
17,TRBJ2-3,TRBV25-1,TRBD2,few,CASSDTSGGGSTDTQYF,TGTGCCAGCAGTGATACTAGCGGGGGGGGTAGCACAGATACGCAGTATTTT
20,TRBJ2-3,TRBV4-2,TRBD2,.,CASSREAGLAGGISTDTQYF,TGTGCCAGCAGCCGCGAGGCGGGACTAGCGGGAGGAATAAGCACAGATACGCAGTATTTT
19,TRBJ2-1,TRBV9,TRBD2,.,CASSVSTFDPTSGTYEQFF,TGTGCCAGCAGCGTATCGACATTTGACCCGACTAGCGGGACCTATGAGCAGTTCTTC
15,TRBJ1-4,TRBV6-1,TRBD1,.,CASSGYRGVGEKLFF,TGTGCCAGCAGTGGCTACAGGGGTGTCGGTGAAAAACTGTTTTTT
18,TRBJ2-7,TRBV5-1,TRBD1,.,CASSLVHSRTGPTYEQYF,TGCGCCAGCAGCTTGGTCCACTCCCGGACAGGTCCCACCTACGAGCAGTACTTC
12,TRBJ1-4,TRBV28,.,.,CASGRGYEKLFF,TGTGCCAGCGGGAGGGGGTACGAAAAACTGTTTTTT
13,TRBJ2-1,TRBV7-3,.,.,CASSGTTGLEQFF,TGTGCCAGCAGTGGGACAACGGGACTAGAGCAGTTCTTC
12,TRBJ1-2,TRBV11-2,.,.,CASRGPTHGYTF,TGTGCCAGCAGGGGCCCCACCCATGGCTACACCTTC
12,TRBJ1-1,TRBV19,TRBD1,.,CASRRQGAEAFF,TGTGCCAGTAGACGACAGGGGGCGGAAGCTTTCTTT
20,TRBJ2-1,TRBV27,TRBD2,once,CASSLLGGGLAAIGWNEQFF,TGTGCCAGCAGTTTACTGGGGGGGGGACTAGCGGCAATTGGGTGGAATGAGCAGTTCTTC
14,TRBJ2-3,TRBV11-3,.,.,CASSFVASTDTQYF,TGTGCCAGCAGCTTTGTAGCTAGCACAGATACGCAGTATTTT
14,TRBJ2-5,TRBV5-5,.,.,CASSLAMAERTQYF,TGTGCCAGCAGCTTGGCTATGGCAGAGCGGACCCAGTACTTC
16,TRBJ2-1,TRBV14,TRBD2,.,CASSQVSGRSHNEQFF,TGTGCCAGCAGCCAAGTATCCGGGAGGTCTCACAATGAGCAGTTCTTC
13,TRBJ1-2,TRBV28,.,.,CASGREANYGYTF,TGTGCCAGCGGGAGGGAGGCCAACTATGGCTACACCTTC
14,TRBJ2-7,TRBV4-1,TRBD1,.,CASSPRQGAYEQYF,TGCGCCAGCAGCCCGCGACAGGGGGCCTACGAGCAGTACTTC
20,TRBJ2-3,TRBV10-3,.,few,CAISERRRTAETLSTDTQYF,TGTGCCATCAGTGAGCGCAGGAGGACAGCGGAAACCTTGAGCACAGATACGCAGTATTTT
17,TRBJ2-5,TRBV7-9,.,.,CASSLGGTGFMRETQYF,TGTGCCAGCAGCCTCGGGGGAACAGGTTTTATGAGGGAGACCCAGTACTTC
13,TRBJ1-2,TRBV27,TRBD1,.,CASKPQGAYGYTF,TGTGCCAGCAAACCACAGGGGGCCTATGGCTACACCTTC
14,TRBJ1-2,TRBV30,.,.,CASMGVPPNYGYTF,TGTGCGTCGATGGGCGTCCCACCTAACTATGGCTACACCTTC
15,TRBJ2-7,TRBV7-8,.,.,CASSLVIQGTYEQYF,TGTGCCAGCAGCTTAGTAATCCAGGGGACCTACGAGCAGTACTTC
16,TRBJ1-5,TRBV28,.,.,CASSLWRRVSNQPQHF,TGTGCCAGCAGTTTATGGCGGAGGGTTAGCAATCAGCCCCAGCATTTT
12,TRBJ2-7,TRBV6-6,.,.,CASREQGYEQYF,TGTGCCAGCAGGGAACAGGGCTACGAGCAGTACTTC
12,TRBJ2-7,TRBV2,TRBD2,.,CASSGGGYEQYF,TGTGCCAGCAGTGGGGGGGGCTACGAGCAGTACTTC
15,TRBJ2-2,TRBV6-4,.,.,CASSAGSPNTGELFF,TGTGCCAGCAGTGCGGGTTCACCCAACACCGGGGAGCTGTTTTTT
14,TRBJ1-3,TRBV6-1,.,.,CASGPTGTGNTIYF,TGTGCCAGCGGTCCCACGGGTACAGGAAACACCATATATTTT
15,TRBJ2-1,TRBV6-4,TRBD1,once,CASSPGTGGVDEQFF,TGTGCCAGCAGTCCCGGGACAGGGGGAGTCGATGAGCAGTTCTTC
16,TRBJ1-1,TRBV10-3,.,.,CAISDHSDSLNTEAFF,TGTGCCATCAGTGATCATAGTGACAGCTTGAACACTGAAGCTTTCTTT
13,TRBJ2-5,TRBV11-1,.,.,CASRKQGTETQYF,TGTGCCAGCAGGAAACAGGGAACAGAGACCCAGTACTTC
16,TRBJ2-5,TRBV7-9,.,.,CASSSGLYGSSETQYF,TGTGCCAGCAGCTCCGGGCTCTACGGGAGTAGTGAGACCCAGTACTTC
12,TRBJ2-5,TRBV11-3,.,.,CASSLLVKTQYF,TGTGCCAGCAGCCTACTAGTTAAGACCCAGTACTTC
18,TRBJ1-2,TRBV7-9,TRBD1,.,CASSPTRDRGAPNYGYTF,TGTGCCAGCAGCCCCACCCGGGACAGGGGCGCTCCTAACTATGGCTACACCTTC
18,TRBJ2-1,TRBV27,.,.,CASSSPQGAGKLHNEQFF,TGTGCCAGCAGTTCCCCTCAGGGAGCGGGTAAACTTCACAATGAGCAGTTCTTC
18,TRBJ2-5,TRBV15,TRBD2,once,CATSRDYSLAVPKETQYF,TGTGCCACCAGCAGAGATTATTCCCTAGCGGTACCCAAAGAGACCCAGTACTTC
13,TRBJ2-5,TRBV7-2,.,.,CASVTDTWETQYF,TGTGCCAGTGTGACAGATACTTGGGAGACCCAGTACTTC
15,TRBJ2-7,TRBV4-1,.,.,CASSQDWQGPYEQYF,TGCGCCAGCAGCCAAGATTGGCAGGGCCCCTACGAGCAGTACTTC
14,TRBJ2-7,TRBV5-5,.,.,CASSRGQSKPGQYF,TGTGCCAGCAGCCGCGGACAGTCGAAACCCGGGCAGTACTTC
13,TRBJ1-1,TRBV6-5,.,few,CASSFDRNTEAFF,TGTGCCAGCAGTTTTGACAGAAACACTGAAGCTTTCTTT
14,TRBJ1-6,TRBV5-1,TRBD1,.,CASRTGGNNSPLHF,TGCGCCAGCAGAACAGGGGGTAATAATTCACCCCTCCACTTT
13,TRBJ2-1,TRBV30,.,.,CAWSVKGPGEQFF,TGTGCCTGGAGTGTTAAGGGGCCGGGTGAGCAGTTCTTC
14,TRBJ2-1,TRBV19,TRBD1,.,CASSRTGMNNEQFF,TGTGCCAGTAGTAGGACAGGGATGAACAATGAGCAGTTCTTC
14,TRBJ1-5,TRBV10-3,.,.,CAISDGGGNQPQHF,TGTGCCATCAGTGACGGGGGGGGAAATCAGCCCCAGCATTTT
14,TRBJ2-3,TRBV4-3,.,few,CASSQDTSRNTQYF,TGCGCCAGCAGCCAAGATACCAGCAGGAATACGCAGTATTTT
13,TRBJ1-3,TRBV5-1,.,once,CASSLRPGNTIYF,TGCGCCAGCAGCCTCCGTCCTGGAAACACCATATATTTT
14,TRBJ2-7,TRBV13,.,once,CASSLGTGGREQYF,TGTGCCAGCAGCTTAGGGACAGGCGGCCGCGAGCAGTACTTC
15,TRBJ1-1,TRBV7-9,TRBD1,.,CASSRGITGETEAFF,TGTGCCAGCAGCCGAGGAATTACAGGGGAAACTGAAGCTTTCTTT